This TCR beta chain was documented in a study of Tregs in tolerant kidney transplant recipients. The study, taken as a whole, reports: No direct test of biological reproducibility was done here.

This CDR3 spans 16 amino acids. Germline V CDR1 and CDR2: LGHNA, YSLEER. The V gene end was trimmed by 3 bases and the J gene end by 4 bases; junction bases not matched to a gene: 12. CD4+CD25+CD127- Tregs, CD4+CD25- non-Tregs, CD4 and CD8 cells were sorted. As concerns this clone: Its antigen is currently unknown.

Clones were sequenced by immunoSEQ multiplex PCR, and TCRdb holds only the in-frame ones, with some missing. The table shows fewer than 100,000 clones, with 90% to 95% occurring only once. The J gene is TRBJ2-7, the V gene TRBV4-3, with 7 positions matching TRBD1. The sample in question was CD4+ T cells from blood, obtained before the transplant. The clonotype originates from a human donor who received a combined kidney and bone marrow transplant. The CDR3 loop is CASSQIRDSYTYEQYF. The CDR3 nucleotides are TGCGCCAGCAGCCAGATCCGGGACAGTTATACATACGAGCAGTACTTC.